This passage covers 30 T cell receptor beta chains from one sample sequenced in a study of long-term antiretroviral therapy in people with HIV. Version v3.0 of the immunoSEQ assay ran at survey level. Clones were sequenced by immunoSEQ multiplex PCR, and TCRdb holds only the in-frame ones, with some missing. The sample records around 30,000 clones, approximately 86% being singletons. Sequencing was performed on unsorted PBMCs, taken 3 years after starting antiretroviral therapy. These receptors were obtained from a middle-aged man with HIV.

The rearrangement joins TRBV27 to TRBJ1-1; 8 bases are a match to TRBD1. The germline gives CDR1 MNHEY, CDR2 SMNVEV (reference sequence). This CDR3 contains 13 residues. The J segment lost 6 bases and the V segment lost 5 bases, leaving 5 bases of the junction unmatched. CDR3 protein: CASSPRQGSEAFF. CDR3 in DNA: TGTGCCAGCAGTCCTCGACAGGGGTCTGAAGCTTTCTTT.

The V gene is TRBV7-9, the J gene TRBJ2-7, with D perhaps matching TRBD1 or TRBD2 (5 bases each). The CDR3 sequence is 13 residues long. CDR1 and CDR2 (germline): SEHNR, FQNEAQ (reference sequence). The ends were cut back, 5 bases at V and 3 bases at J, with 11 bases in the middle. The CDR3 DNA reads as TGTGCCAGCAGCCCGAGGGGTGTCTACGAGCAGTACTTC. It codes for CASSPRGVYEQYF.

In this sample, this clone turned up once. The V gene is TRBV5-5, the J gene TRBJ1-3, with D unclear. Trimming cost V 0 bases and J 3 bases, with 16 bases left between them. The V gene's germline CDR1 is SGHKS and CDR2 YYEKEE (reference sequence). The CDR3 has 17 amino acids. CDR3 sequence reads: CASSLAFGPGLGNTIYF. As DNA, the CDR3 is TGTGCCAGCAGCTTGGCGTTCGGCCCAGGCCTTGGAAACACCATATATTTT.

This sequence joins TRBV13 and TRBJ1-2, with D hard to call. The CDR3 loop spans 15 amino acids. CDR1 PRHDT and CDR2 FYEKMQ come from the germline V gene (reference sequence). Deletions cut 0 bases from V and 3 bases from J, with 11 bases between. CDR3 region: CASSLGRTVHYGYTF. CDR3 nucleotide sequence: TGTGCCAGCAGCTTAGGTCGTACCGTTCACTATGGCTACACCTTC.

The CDR3 DNA sequence: TGTGCCAGCAGCTCTGTGGACAATGAGCAGTTCTTC. This gives the protein CASSSVDNEQFF. The rearrangement links TRBV11-2 to TRBJ2-1, with D unresolved. The CDR3 extends over 12 amino acids. V was clipped by 4 bases and J by 5 bases, with 6 bases between them. Germline lookup yields CDR1 SGHAT and CDR2 FQNNGV. Full variable domain (rest looked up from reference TRBV11-2 and TRBJ2-1): EAGVAQSPRYKIIEKRQSVAFWCNPISGHATLYWYQQILGQGPKLLIQFQNNGVVDDSQLPKDRFSAERLKGVDSTLKIQPAKLEDSAVYLCASSSVDNEQFFGPGTRLTVL.

The V gene is TRBV29-1, the J gene TRBJ1-1; D is possibly TRBD1 (5 bases). The ends were cut back, 4 bases at V and 8 bases at J, with 17 bases in the middle. The germline CDR1 and CDR2 sequences are SQVTM and ANQGSEA. The CDR3 is made up of 13 amino acids. The CDR3 sequence: CSVVPRRDQEAFF. The CDR3 coding sequence is TGCAGCGTTGTCCCCCGCAGGGATCAGGAAGCTTTCTTT.

The chain recombines TRBV29-1 with TRBJ2-7; TRBD1 matches at 7 bases. This CDR3 region has 15 residues. Germline V lookup: CDR1 SQVTM, CDR2 ANQGSEA. With V trimmed by 6 bases and J by 5 bases, 16 bases remained unmatched. CDR3: CSVRTGQGPLDEQYF. DNA of the CDR3: TGCAGCGTCCGGACAGGCCAGGGACCCCTTGACGAGCAGTACTTC.

The genes are TRBV18 and TRBJ1-2; TRBD1 agrees at 7 bases. Per the germline V gene, CDR1 is KGHSH and CDR2 is LQKENI. CDR3 size: 14 residues. The V gene end was trimmed by 1 base and the J gene end by 6 bases; junction bases not matched to a gene: 5. CDR3 sequence reads: CASSPQDRPHGYTF. Here the CDR3 DNA reads TGTGCCAGCTCACCACAGGACAGGCCCCATGGCTACACCTTC.

V is TRBV6-1 and J is TRBJ2-2; D is ambiguous. The CDR3 is 15 residues long. Germline CDR1 reads MNHNS; CDR2 reads SASEGT. V was pared by 4 bases and J by 0 bases, with 9 bases between. CDR3 bases: TGTGCCAGCAGTGCCAGATTTACGAACACCGGGGAGCTGTTTTTT. It yields the protein CASSARFTNTGELFF.

The V call is TRBV30, the J call TRBJ2-3; a weak D match, TRBD1 (6 bases). Trimming stripped 2 bases from V and 6 bases from J, with 12 bases between. The CDR3 has 13 residues. The germline V gene encodes CDR1 GTSNPN and CDR2 SVGIG (reference sequence). The CDR3 region has the DNA TGTGCCTGGAGTAGGACAGCGAGCGATACGCAGTATTTT. It codes for CAWSRTASDTQYF.

This chain uses TRBV7-3 with TRBJ2-5; 11 positions match TRBD1. The CDR3 spans 15 residues. The ends lost 5 bases at V and 0 bases at J; junction bases unmatched: 2. Germline V gene sequence: CDR1 SGHTA, CDR2 FQGTGA. CDR3 loop: CASSRDRGYQETQYF. The CDR3 bases are TGTGCCAGCAGCCGGGACAGGGGGTACCAAGAGACCCAGTACTTC.

The CDR3 reads CSVGGRQSYGYTF. CDR3 DNA: TGCAGCGTTGGGGGCAGACAATCCTATGGCTACACCTTC. The chain is built from TRBV29-1 and TRBJ1-2, with D tentatively TRBD1 (5 bases). CDR1 and CDR2 (germline): SQVTM, ANQGSEA. Trimming cost V 4 bases and J 4 bases, with 13 bases left between them. This CDR3 has 13 residues.

The J gene is TRBJ2-5, the V gene TRBV2, with D possibly TRBD2 on 5 matching bases. CDR3 length: 11 residues. V gave up 7 bases and J gave up 6 bases, with 9 bases separating them. CDR1 is SNHLY, CDR2 FYNNEI, per germline. The CDR3 region is CASKERQTQYF. In nucleotides, the CDR3 is TGTGCCAGCAAGGAGCGGCAGACCCAGTACTTC.

This clone was counted only a few times. This rearrangement joins TRBV7-9 to TRBJ1-2, with TRBD1 identical over 9 bases. The germline CDR1 and CDR2 sequences are SEHNR and FQNEAQ (reference sequence). V shed 3 bases, J shed 4 bases, and the junction held 0 bases outside the gene matches. The CDR3 is made up of 13 amino acids. The CDR3 DNA reads TGTGCCAGCAGCTTGGGACAGGGCTATGGCTACACCTTC. This codes for CASSLGQGYGYTF.

The rearrangement links TRBV13 to TRBJ2-1; 11 bases align to TRBD2. The V gene's germline CDR1 is PRHDT and CDR2 FYEKMQ (reference sequence). With V trimmed by 2 bases and J by 7 bases, 10 bases remained unmatched. This CDR3 region has 17 residues. The CDR3 region is CASSLPRLAGLVNEQFF. CDR3 nucleotide sequence: TGTGCCAGCAGCTTACCCCGACTAGCGGGACTGGTAAATGAGCAGTTCTTC.

V and J are TRBV2 and TRBJ2-5; no definite D call. CDR1 and CDR2 from the germline V gene are SNHLY and FYNNEI. CDR3 length: 15 amino acids. V gave up 7 bases and J gave up 3 bases, with 18 bases separating them. The CDR3 here is CASTQGLSSKETQYF. The CDR3, as DNA: TGTGCCAGCACCCAAGGGCTATCCTCCAAAGAGACCCAGTACTTC.

The V and J genes are TRBV13 and TRBJ1-1; D gene unclear. Germline CDR1 is PRHDT and CDR2 is FYEKMQ (reference sequence). This CDR3 has 15 amino acids. Trimming took off 5 bases at V and 1 base at J, with 14 bases between the two ends. Here the CDR3 reads CASSPSRGGNTEAFF. CDR3 DNA sequence: TGTGCCAGCAGCCCATCCAGAGGTGGGAACACTGAAGCTTTCTTT.

This chain links TRBV2 with TRBJ2-1; D call uncertain. Per germline, CDR1 SNHLY and CDR2 FYNNEI. This CDR3 contains 14 residues. V gave up 2 bases and J gave up 6 bases, with 11 bases separating them. The CDR3: CASSEPYSVNEQFF. CDR3 DNA sequence: TGTGCCAGCAGTGAACCGTATTCAGTCAATGAGCAGTTCTTC.

CDR3 amino acids: CASKEQGQGGEQYF. DNA of the CDR3: TGTGCCAGCAAGGAACAAGGACAGGGCGGCGAGCAGTACTTC. This chain connects TRBV5-5 to TRBJ2-7, with 8 bases identical to TRBD1. CDR1 is SGHKS and CDR2 is YYEKEE in the germline V gene (reference sequence). Trimming cost V 6 bases and J 6 bases; bases outside gene matches: 11. The CDR3 spans 14 residues. Complete variable domain (other parts from reference TRBV5-5 and TRBJ2-7): DAGVTQSPTHLIKTRGQQVTLRCSPISGHKSVSWYQQVLGQGPQFIFQYYEKEERGRGNFPDRFSARQFPNYSSELNVNALLLGDSALYLCASKEQGQGGEQYFGPGTRLTVT.

This clone showed up just a few times. The chain couples TRBV4-1 to TRBJ1-5; D is uncertain. CDR3 length equals 14 residues. V lost 2 bases and J 1 base, leaving 6 bases between the germline ends. Germline V CDR1 and CDR2: MGHRA, YSYEKL. The CDR3, as DNA: TGCGCCAGCAGCCAATTTCCGAGCAATCAGCCCCAGCATTTT. This sequence encodes CASSQFPSNQPQHF.

The chain recombines TRBV2 with TRBJ2-7, with D possibly matching TRBD2 (5 bases). The CDR3 runs 15 residues. Germline values: CDR1 SNHLY, CDR2 FYNNEI. Trimming stripped 3 bases from V and 3 bases from J, with 15 bases between. Here the CDR3 DNA reads TGTGCCAGCAGTGAGGAGGAGTCGGTAGTCTACGAGCAGTACTTC. Its translation: CASSEEESVVYEQYF.

The rearrangement uses TRBV6-6 and TRBJ2-5, with 7 positions matching TRBD1. Germline CDR1 and CDR2: MNHNY and SVGAGI (reference sequence). V lost 2 bases and J lost 2; bases outside the gene matches: 5. CDR3 length equals 15 residues. CDR3: CASSYNTGEQETQYF. CDR3 DNA: TGTGCCAGCAGTTACAATACAGGGGAACAAGAGACCCAGTACTTC.

The rearrangement uses TRBV13 and TRBJ2-7; 9 positions agree with TRBD1. Germline V gene sequence: CDR1 PRHDT, CDR2 FYEKMQ (reference sequence). V trimming: 5 bases; J trimming: 2 bases; junction bases outside the gene matches: 16. CDR3 length: 18 residues. This CDR3 reads CASSRRGPGTGIPYEQYF. CDR3 coding DNA: TGTGCCAGCAGCCGGAGAGGCCCCGGGACAGGGATACCCTACGAGCAGTACTTC.

The chain has TRBV5-1 and TRBJ1-1; D gene unclear. V lost 0 bases to trimming and J lost 3 bases, with 9 bases between them. CDR3 length equals 14 residues. The germline V gene has CDR1 SGHRS and CDR2 YFSETQ. The CDR3 loop reads CASSLVGGHTEAFF. The CDR3 region has the DNA TGCGCCAGCAGCTTGGTCGGCGGCCACACTGAAGCTTTCTTT.

This chain uses TRBV19 with TRBJ2-1; D gene ambiguous. The germline V gene has CDR1 LNHDA and CDR2 SQIVND (reference sequence). The CDR3 runs 16 residues. The germline V and J ends were trimmed by 0 bases and 2 bases, with 11 bases remaining between them. The CDR3 region is CASSIDGVLAYNEQFF. The DNA of the CDR3 is TGTGCCAGTAGTATAGATGGTGTCCTTGCCTACAATGAGCAGTTCTTC.

This sequence joins TRBV5-6 and TRBJ2-1; maybe TRBD1 (5 bases). Germline CDR1 reads SGHDT; CDR2 reads YYEEEE. The V gene lost 2 bases and the J gene lost 0 bases, with 9 bases spanning the gap. This CDR3 comprises 15 residues. Here the CDR3 DNA reads TGTGCCAGCAGCTTTACAGGTAGCTCCTACAATGAGCAGTTCTTC. Translating gives CASSFTGSSYNEQFF.

The V call is TRBV5-6, the J call TRBJ1-1; a weak D match, TRBD1 (5 bases). This CDR3 spans 12 amino acids. The germline V and J ends were trimmed by 3 bases and 8 bases, with 11 bases remaining between them. Germline CDR1 SGHDT, CDR2 YYEEEE. This chain's CDR3 is CASSSGTDEAFF. In DNA form, the CDR3 reads TGTGCCAGCAGCTCCGGGACGGACGAAGCTTTCTTT. Drawing the rest from reference TRBV5-6 and TRBJ1-1, the complete variable domain is DAGVTQSPTHLIKTRGQQVTLRCSPKSGHDTVSWYQQALGQGPQFIFQYYEEEERQRGNFPDRFSGHQFPNYSSELNVNALLLGDSALYLCASSSGTDEAFFGQGTRLTVV.

This clone was counted between two and nine times. The rearrangement joins TRBV19 to TRBJ2-1; TRBD1 matches at 7 bases. The CDR3 runs to 15 residues. Trimming took 5 bases from V and 4 from J; bases not matched to a gene: 8. Germline assignment: CDR1 LNHDA and CDR2 SQIVND (reference sequence). DNA of the CDR3: TGTGCCAGTAGTCCTACCGGGACAGCTTACAATGAGCAGTTCTTC. It encodes CASSPTGTAYNEQFF.

The genes are TRBV27 and TRBJ1-2, with 8 bases that match TRBD1. V was pared by 4 bases and J by 4 bases, with 5 bases of the junction left unmatched. The germline gives CDR1 MNHEY, CDR2 SMNVEV (reference sequence). CDR3 size: 14 residues. In DNA, the CDR3 is TGTGCCAGCAGTTCCGGGACAGGTATCTATGGCTACACCTTC. Protein sequence: CASSSGTGIYGYTF.

The gene calls are TRBV9 and TRBJ1-2, with a tentative D call TRBD1 (5 bases). The V gene's germline CDR1 is SGDLS and CDR2 YYNGEE. The CDR3 sequence is 11 residues long. Deletions cut 7 bases from V and 8 bases from J, with 12 bases between. The CDR3 here is CASWGDGGYTF. DNA for the CDR3: TGTGCCAGCTGGGGGGATGGGGGCTACACCTTC.